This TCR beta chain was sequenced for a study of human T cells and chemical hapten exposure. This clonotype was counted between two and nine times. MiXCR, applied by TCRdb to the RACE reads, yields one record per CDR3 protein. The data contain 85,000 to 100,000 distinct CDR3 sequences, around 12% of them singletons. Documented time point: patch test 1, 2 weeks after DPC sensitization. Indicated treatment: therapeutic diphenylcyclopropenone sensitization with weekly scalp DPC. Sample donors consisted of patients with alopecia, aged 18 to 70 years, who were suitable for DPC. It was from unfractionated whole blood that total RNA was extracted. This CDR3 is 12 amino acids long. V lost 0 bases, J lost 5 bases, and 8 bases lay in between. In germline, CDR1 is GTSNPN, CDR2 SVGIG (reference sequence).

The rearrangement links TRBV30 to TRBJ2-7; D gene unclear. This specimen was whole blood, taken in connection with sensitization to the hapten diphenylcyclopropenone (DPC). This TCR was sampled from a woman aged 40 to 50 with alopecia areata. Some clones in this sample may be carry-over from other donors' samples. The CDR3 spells CAWSVLSDEQYF. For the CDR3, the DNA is TGTGCCTGGAGTGTACTTTCGGACGAGCAGTACTTC.